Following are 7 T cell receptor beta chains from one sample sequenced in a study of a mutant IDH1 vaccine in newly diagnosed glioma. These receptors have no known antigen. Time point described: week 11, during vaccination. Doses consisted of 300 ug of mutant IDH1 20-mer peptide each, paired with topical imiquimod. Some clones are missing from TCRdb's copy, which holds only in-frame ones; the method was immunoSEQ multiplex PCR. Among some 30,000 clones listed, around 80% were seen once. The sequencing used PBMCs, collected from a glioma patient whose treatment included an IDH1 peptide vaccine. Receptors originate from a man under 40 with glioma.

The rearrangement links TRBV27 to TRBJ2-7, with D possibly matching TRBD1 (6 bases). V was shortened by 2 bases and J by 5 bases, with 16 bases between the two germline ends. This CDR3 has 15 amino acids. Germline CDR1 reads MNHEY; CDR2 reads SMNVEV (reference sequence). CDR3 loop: CASSLASRGPHEQYF. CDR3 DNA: TGTGCCAGCAGTTTAGCTTCCAGGGGCCCCCACGAGCAGTACTTC.

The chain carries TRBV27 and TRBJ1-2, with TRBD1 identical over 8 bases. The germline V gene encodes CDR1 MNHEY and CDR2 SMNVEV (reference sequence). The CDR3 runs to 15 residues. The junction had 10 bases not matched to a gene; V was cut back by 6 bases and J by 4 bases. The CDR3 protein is CASSRQRDRPYGYTF. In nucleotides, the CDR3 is TGTGCCAGCAGCCGACAAAGGGACAGGCCCTATGGCTACACCTTC.

The DNA of the CDR3 is TGCAGCGTTGAAGCTTCGGGAGCAGATACGCAGTATTTT. Translated: CSVEASGADTQYF. This chain links TRBV29-1 with TRBJ2-3; D might be TRBD2 (6 bases). Deletions cut 1 base from V and 4 bases from J, with 9 bases between. The germline gives CDR1 SQVTM, CDR2 ANQGSEA. There are 13 residues in the CDR3.

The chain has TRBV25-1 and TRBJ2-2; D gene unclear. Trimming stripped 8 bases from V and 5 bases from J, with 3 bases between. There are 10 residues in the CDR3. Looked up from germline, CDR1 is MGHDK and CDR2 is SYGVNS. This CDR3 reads CASGTGELFF. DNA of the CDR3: TGTGCCAGCGGTACCGGGGAGCTGTTTTTT.

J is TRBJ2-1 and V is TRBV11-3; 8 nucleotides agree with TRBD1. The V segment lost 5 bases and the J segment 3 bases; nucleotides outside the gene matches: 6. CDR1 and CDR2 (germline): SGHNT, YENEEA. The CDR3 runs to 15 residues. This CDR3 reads CASSPGQGNYNEQFF. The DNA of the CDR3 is TGTGCCAGCAGCCCCGGACAGGGAAACTACAATGAGCAGTTCTTC.

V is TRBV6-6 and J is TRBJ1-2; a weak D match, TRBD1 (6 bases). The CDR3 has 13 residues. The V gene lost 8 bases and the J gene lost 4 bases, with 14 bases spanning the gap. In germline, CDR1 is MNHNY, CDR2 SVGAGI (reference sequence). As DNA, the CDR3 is TGTGCCAGCGCCCAGGGAGGGGGCTATGGCTACACCTTC. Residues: CASAQGGGYGYTF.

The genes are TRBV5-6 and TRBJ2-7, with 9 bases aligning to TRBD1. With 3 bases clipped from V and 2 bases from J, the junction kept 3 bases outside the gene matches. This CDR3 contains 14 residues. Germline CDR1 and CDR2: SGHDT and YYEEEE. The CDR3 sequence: CASSYGTGTYEQYF. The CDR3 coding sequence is TGTGCCAGCAGCTATGGGACAGGGACCTACGAGCAGTACTTC.